This TCR beta chain originates from a study of tissue T cells after allogeneic stem cell transplantation. As for this clone: Its antigen is currently unknown. Gene names and germline match the mouse. The CDR3 end falls 1 residue outside the read, so it is completed with the germline J gene.

CDR3 length equals 13 residues. The V and J ends lost 0 bases and 4 bases respectively, with 5 bases between them. Germline values: CDR1 NSHNY, CDR2 SYGAGN. Survey-depth TCRbeta CDR3 sequencing reported V/J genes and productive frequencies. Here immunoSEQ multiplex PCR was the method, and the copy in TCRdb shows in-frame clones only, minus some. Here the sample spans over 40,000 clones, around 66% being singletons. General study findings and limits: Limitations included a small, clinically heterogeneous cohort and limited sampling depth.

The rearrangement links TRBV13-1 to TRBJ1-3; D is unclear. The clonotype was recovered from a pool of C57BL/6 mice in good health. The sequencing input was sorted cells pooled from one or two spleens. The CDR3 sequence: CASSDVRGNTLYF. Incomplete CDR3 DNA: TGTGCCAGCAGTGATGTGAGGGGAAATACGCTCTAT.